This is a list of T cell receptor beta chains from one sample in a study of shared clonotypes between healthy human individuals. Sequencing was performed with immunoSEQ multiplex PCR; in TCRdb, only in-frame clones are kept and a portion is missing. The data show some 2.3 million clones, approximately 95% seen once. The specimen sequenced was naive CD4+ T cells from PBMCs. The receptor source for this set is a man between 18 and 29 years old in good health. Some clones in this sample may be carry-over from other donors' samples. Both conserved end residues are part of each CDR3. The D gene is left open where the match is weak. Some rows mark clone size as missing; the rest say once, few, many or name a class of expanded clone.

j_call | d_call | v_call | clone_size | cdr3_aa | cdr3_nt
TRBJ1-2 | . | TRBV5-8 | . | CASSSGGTIHNYGYTF | TGTGCCAGCAGCTCCGGGGGGACCATCCATAACTATGGCTACACCTTC
TRBJ2-7 | TRBD2 | TRBV7-2 | . | CASSPGRVAGDYEQYF | TGTGCCAGCAGCCCCGGTCGGGTAGCGGGAGACTACGAGCAGTACTTC
TRBJ2-3 | . | TRBV7-2 | . | CASSARGGSTDTQYF | TGTGCCAGCAGCGCCAGGGGTGGGAGCACAGATACGCAGTATTTT
TRBJ2-2 | . | TRBV7-3 | once | CASSLMGRGNTGELFF | TGTGCCAGCAGCTTAATGGGCAGGGGGAACACCGGGGAGCTGTTTTTT
TRBJ2-7 | TRBD2 | TRBV7-2 | . | CASSPGLASYEQYF | TGTGCCAGCAGCCCGGGACTAGCGTCCTACGAGCAGTACTTC
TRBJ1-2 | . | TRBV5-4 | . | CASSSAGVYYGYTF | TGTGCCAGCAGCTCGGCGGGGGTTTACTATGGCTACACCTTC
TRBJ1-5 | . | TRBV5-6 | . | CASSLWGGASNQPQHF | TGTGCCAGCAGCTTGTGGGGGGGAGCTAGCAATCAGCCCCAGCATTTT
TRBJ2-2 | . | TRBV6-5 | . | CASSPQPAAAELFF | TGTGCCAGCAGTCCACAGCCCGCGGCGGCGGAGCTGTTTTTT
TRBJ1-3 | . | TRBV10-2 | . | CASMKQYPGDTIYF | TGCGCCAGTATGAAACAGTACCCGGGAGACACCATATATTTT
TRBJ2-2 | . | TRBV7-9 | . | CASERWGGYTGELFF | TGTGCCAGCGAAAGGTGGGGCGGTTACACCGGGGAGCTGTTTTTT
TRBJ2-7 | TRBD2 | TRBV5-6 | . | CASSLWEGAGQYF | TGTGCCAGCAGCTTGTGGGAGGGCGCCGGGCAGTACTTC
TRBJ2-1 | . | TRBV28 | . | CASSPGLRGADEQFF | TGTGCCAGCAGCCCAGGCTTGAGGGGGGCCGATGAGCAGTTCTTC
TRBJ2-1 | . | TRBV11-2 | . | CASSSPELAYNEQFF | TGTGCCAGCAGCTCCCCCGAGCTGGCCTACAATGAGCAGTTCTTC
TRBJ1-5 | TRBD1 | TRBV29-1 | . | CSARTGGTNQPQHF | TGCAGCGCCCGGACAGGGGGCACCAATCAGCCCCAGCATTTT
TRBJ1-3 | TRBD1 | TRBV30 | . | CAWSEGRGRFGNTIYF | TGTGCCTGGAGTGAGGGCAGGGGGCGGTTTGGAAACACCATATATTTT
TRBJ1-3 | . | TRBV28 | . | CASSGVKVYGNTIYF | TGTGCCAGCAGTGGGGTAAAGGTCTACGGAAACACCATATATTTT
TRBJ1-2 | . | TRBV19 | few | CASSSRSGGYTF | TGTGCCAGTAGTTCCCGTTCTGGAGGCTACACCTTC
TRBJ2-5 | . | TRBV5-1 | . | CASSIGTTQETQYF | TGCGCCAGCAGCATCGGGACCACTCAAGAGACCCAGTACTTC